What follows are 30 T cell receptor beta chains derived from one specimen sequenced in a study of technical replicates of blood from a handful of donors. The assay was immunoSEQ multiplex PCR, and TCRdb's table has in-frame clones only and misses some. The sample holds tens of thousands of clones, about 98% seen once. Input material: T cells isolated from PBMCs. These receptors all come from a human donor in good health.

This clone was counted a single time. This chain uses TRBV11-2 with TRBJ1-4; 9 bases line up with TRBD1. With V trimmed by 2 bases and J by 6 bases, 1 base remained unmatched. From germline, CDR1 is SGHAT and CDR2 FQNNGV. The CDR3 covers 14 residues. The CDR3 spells CASSLTGGYEKLFF. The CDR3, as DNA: TGTGCCAGCAGCTTAACAGGGGGCTATGAAAAACTGTTTTTT.

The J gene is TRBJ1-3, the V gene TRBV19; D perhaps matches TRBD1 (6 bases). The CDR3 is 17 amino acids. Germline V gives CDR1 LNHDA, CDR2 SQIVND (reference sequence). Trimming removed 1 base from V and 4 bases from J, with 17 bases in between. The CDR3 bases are TGTGCCAGTAGTATAGGAGGGGCAGGGGCGACCGGAAACACCATATATTTT. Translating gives CASSIGGAGATGNTIYF.

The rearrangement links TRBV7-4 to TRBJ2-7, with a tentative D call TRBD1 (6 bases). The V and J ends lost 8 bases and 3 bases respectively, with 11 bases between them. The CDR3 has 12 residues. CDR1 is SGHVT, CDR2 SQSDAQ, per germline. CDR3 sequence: CASFRDNYEQYF. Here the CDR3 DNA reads TGTGCCAGCTTCCGGGACAACTACGAGCAGTACTTC.

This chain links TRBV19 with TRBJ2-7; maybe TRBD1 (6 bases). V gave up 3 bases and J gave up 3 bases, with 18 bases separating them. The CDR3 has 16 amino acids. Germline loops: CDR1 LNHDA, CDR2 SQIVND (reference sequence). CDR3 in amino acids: CASSIGHRVAHYEQYF. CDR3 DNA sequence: TGTGCCAGTAGTATCGGCCACAGGGTCGCGCACTACGAGCAGTACTTC.

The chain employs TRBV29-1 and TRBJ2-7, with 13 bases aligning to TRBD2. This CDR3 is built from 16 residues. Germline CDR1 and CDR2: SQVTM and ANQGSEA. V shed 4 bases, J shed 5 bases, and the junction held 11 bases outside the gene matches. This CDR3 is CSVGGEGLAGVHEQYF. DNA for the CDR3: TGCAGCGTTGGGGGGGAAGGACTAGCGGGAGTCCACGAGCAGTACTTC.

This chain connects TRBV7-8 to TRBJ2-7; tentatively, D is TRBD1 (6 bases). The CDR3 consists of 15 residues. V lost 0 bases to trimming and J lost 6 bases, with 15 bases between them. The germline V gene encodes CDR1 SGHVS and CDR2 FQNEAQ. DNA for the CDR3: TGTGCCAGCAGCTTAGCGGAGGCAGGGGTAGTCGAGCAGTACTTC. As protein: CASSLAEAGVVEQYF.

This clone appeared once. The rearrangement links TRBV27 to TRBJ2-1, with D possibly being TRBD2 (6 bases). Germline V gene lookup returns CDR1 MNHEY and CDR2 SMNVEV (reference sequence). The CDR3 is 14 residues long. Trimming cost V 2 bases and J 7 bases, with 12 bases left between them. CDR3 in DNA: TGTGCCAGCAGTTTAAGCGACCGGGGGAATGAGCAGTTCTTC. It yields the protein CASSLSDRGNEQFF.

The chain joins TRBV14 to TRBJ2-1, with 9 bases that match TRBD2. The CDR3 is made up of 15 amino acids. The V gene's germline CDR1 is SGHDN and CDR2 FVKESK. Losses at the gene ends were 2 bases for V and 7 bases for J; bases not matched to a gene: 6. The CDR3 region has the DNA TGTGCCAGCAGCCAAAGGGCCAGCGGGGGGAATGAGCAGTTCTTC. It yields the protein CASSQRASGGNEQFF.

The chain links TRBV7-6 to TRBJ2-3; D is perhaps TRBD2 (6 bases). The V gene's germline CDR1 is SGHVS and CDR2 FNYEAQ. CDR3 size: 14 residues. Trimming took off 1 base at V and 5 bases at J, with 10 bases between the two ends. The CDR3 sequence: CASSLEAGKDTQYF. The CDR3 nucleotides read TGTGCCAGCAGCTTAGAAGCGGGTAAAGATACGCAGTATTTT.

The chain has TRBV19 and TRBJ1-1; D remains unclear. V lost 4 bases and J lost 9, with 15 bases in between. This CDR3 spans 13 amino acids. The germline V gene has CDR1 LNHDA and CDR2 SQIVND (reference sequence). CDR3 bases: TGTGCCAGTAGTAGCTACCCCAAATCTCAAGCTTTCTTT. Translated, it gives CASSSYPKSQAFF.

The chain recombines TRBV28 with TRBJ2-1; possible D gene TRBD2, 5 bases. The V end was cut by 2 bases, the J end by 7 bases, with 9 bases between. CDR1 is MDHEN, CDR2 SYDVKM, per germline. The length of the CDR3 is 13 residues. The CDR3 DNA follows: TGTGCCAGCAGTTTAGGGAGACAAAATGAGCAGTTCTTC. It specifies CASSLGRQNEQFF.

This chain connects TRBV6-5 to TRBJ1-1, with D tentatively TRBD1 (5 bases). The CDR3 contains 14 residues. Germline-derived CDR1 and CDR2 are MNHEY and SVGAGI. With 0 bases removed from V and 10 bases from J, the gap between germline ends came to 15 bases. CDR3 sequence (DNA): TGTGCCAGCAGTTACTCGGACCAATATAGGGGAGCTTTCTTT. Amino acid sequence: CASSYSDQYRGAFF.

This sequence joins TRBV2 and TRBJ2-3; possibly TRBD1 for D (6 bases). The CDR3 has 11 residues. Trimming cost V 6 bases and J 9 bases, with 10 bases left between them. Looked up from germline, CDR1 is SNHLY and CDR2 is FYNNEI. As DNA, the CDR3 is TGTGCCAGCAGGGGGGCCGGGACGCAGTATTTT. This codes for CASRGAGTQYF.

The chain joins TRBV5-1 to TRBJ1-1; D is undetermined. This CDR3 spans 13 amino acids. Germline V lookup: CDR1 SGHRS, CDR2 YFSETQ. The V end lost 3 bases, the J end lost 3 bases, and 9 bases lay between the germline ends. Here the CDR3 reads CASSYGSYTEAFF. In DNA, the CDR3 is TGCGCCAGCAGCTACGGGTCGTACACTGAAGCTTTCTTT.

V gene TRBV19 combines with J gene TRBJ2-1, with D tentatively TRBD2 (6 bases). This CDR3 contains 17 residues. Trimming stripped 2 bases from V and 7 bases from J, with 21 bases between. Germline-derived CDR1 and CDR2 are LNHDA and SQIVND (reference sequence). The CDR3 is CASSISLGLRIQNEQFF. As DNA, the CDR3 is TGTGCCAGTAGTATATCCTTGGGACTGAGGATACAGAATGAGCAGTTCTTC.

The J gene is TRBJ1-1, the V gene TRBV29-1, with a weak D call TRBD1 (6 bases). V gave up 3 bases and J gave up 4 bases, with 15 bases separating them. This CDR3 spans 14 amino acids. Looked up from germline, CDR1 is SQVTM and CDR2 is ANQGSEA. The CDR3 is CSVEGQGLTTEAFF. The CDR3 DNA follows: TGCAGCGTTGAGGGCCAGGGGTTAACCACTGAAGCTTTCTTT.

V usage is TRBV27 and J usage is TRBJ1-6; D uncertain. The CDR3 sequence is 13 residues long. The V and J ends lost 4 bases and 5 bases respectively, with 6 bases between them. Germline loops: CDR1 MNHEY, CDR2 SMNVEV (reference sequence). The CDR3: CASSSHHNSPLHF. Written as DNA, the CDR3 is TGTGCCAGCAGTTCCCATCATAATTCACCCCTCCACTTT.

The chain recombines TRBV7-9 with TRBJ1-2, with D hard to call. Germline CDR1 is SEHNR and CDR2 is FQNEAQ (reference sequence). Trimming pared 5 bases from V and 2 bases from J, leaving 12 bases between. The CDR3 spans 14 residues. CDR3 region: CASSPDRLNYGYTF. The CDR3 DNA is TGTGCCAGCAGCCCCGATCGACTAAACTATGGCTACACCTTC.

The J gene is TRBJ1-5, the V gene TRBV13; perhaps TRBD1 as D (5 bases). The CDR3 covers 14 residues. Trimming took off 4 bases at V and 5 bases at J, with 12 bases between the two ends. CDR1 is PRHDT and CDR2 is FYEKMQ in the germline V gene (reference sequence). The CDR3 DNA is TGTGCCAGCAGCTCTCAGGGAAGGGATCAGCCCCAGCATTTT. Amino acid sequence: CASSSQGRDQPQHF.

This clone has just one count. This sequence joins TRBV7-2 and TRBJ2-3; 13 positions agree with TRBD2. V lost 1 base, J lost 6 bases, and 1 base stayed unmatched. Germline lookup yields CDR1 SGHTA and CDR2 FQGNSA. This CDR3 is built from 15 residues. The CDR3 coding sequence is TGTGCCAGCAGCTTAGGGACTAGCGGGGGCGATACGCAGTATTTT. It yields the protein CASSLGTSGGDTQYF.

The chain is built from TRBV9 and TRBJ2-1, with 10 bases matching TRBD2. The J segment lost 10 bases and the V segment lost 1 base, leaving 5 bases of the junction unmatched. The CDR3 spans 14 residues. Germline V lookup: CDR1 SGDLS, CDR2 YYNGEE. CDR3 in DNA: TGTGCCAGCAGCGTAAAGCCGGGACTAGCGGAGCAGTTCTTC. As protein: CASSVKPGLAEQFF.

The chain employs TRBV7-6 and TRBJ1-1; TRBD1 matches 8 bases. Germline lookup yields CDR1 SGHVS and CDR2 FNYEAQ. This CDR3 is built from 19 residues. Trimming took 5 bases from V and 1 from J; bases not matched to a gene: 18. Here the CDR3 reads CASSPMTLGQVGQNTEAFF. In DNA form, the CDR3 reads TGTGCCAGCAGCCCAATGACCCTGGGACAGGTCGGTCAGAACACTGAAGCTTTCTTT.

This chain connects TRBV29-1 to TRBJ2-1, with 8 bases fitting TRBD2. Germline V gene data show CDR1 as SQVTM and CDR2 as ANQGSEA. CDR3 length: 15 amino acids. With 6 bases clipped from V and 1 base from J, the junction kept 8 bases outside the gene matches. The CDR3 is CSVHTLAGSYNEQFF. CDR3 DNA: TGCAGCGTGCACACCCTAGCGGGTTCCTACAATGAGCAGTTCTTC.

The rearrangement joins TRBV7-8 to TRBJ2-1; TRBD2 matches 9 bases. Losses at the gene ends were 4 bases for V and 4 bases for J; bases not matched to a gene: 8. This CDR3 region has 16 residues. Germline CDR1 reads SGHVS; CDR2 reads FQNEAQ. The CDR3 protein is CASSSSSGTTYNEQFF. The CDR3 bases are TGTGCCAGCAGCTCTTCTAGCGGGACCACTTACAATGAGCAGTTCTTC.

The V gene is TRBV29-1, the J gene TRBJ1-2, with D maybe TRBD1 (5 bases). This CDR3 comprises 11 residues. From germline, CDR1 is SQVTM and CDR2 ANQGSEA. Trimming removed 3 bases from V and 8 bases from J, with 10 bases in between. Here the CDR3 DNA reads TGCAGCGTTGATCGGGGGTACGGCTACACCTTC. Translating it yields CSVDRGYGYTF.

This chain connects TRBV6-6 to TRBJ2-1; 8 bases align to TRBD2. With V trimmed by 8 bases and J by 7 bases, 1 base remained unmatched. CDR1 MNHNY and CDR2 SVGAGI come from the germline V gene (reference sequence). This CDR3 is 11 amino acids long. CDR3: CASLAGNEQFF. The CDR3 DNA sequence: TGTGCCAGCTTAGCGGGGAATGAGCAGTTCTTC.

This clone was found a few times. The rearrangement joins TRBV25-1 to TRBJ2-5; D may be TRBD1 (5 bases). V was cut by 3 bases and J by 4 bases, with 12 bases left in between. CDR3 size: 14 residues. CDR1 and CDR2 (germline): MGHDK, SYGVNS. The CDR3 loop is CASSDMTARETQYF. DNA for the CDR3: TGTGCCAGCAGTGATATGACAGCCCGAGAGACCCAGTACTTC.

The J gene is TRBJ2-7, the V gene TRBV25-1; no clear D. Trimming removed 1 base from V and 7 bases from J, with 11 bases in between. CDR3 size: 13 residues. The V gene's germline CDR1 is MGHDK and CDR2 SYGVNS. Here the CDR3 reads CASSEFGSWEQYF. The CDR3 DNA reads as TGTGCCAGCAGTGAATTCGGTTCGTGGGAGCAGTACTTC.

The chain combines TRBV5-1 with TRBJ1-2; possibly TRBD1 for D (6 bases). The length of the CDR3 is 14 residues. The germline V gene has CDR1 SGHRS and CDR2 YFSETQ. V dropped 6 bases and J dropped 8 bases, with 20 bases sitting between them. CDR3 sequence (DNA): TGCGCCAGCACCTTTGATGGGGGCAGTGACGGCTACACCTTC. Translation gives CASTFDGGSDGYTF.

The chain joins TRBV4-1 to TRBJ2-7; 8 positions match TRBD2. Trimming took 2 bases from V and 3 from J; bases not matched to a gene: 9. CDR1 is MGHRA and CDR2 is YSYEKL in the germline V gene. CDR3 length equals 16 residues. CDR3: CASSQKSSRGGYEQYF. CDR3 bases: TGCGCCAGCAGCCAAAAATCTTCACGGGGGGGCTACGAGCAGTACTTC.